The rows below give T cell receptor beta chains drawn from one sample of a study of T-cell reconstitution after alpha-beta-depleted transplantation in children. MiXCR, run by TCRdb on the PCR reads, gives a single entry per CDR3 protein. The sample contains around 200,000 distinct CDR3 sequences, approximately 9.5% of which appear only once. The input for sequencing was PBMCs from the stem cell graft donor, taken from the stem cell graft. Receptors originate from a human donor who donated a stem cell graft to a child with acute lymphoblastic leukemia. Both conserved end residues are part of each CDR3. The D gene is left open where the match is weak. Size is stated for part of the rows, as once, few or many counts, or as a class when the clone is expanded.

few	NA	TRBV20-1	TRBJ1-3	TGCAGTGCTAGAGTGGGCGGGGTATCCCCTGGAAACACCATATATTTT	CSARVGGVSPGNTIYF
NA	NA	TRBV9	TRBJ2-7	TGTGCCAGCAGCGCCTCTGGGACTTCCTACGAGCAGTACTTC	CASSASGTSYEQYF
many	NA	TRBV6-5	TRBJ2-1	TGTGCCAGCAACTATGGGAATGAGCAGTTCTTC	CASNYGNEQFF
NA	TRBD2	TRBV29-1	TRBJ2-5	TGCAGCGTTGATACTAGCGGGGGAAAAGAGACCCAGTACTTC	CSVDTSGGKETQYF
NA	NA	TRBV10-3	TRBJ2-1	TGTGCCTCTACCACGGTGGATTACAATGAGCAGTTCTTC	CASTTVDYNEQFF
many	TRBD1	TRBV5-1	TRBJ2-7	TGCGCCAGCAGCTTGGCGACAGGGGACTCCTACGAGCAGTACTTC	CASSLATGDSYEQYF
few	TRBD1	TRBV7-9	TRBJ1-2	TGTGCCAGCGGCACTGGACAGGGGACGGGCTACACCTTC	CASGTGQGTGYTF
NA	NA	TRBV29-1	TRBJ2-5	TGCAGCGTTGAAGAGTTGATGGACCAGACCCAGTACTTC	CSVEELMDQTQYF
many	NA	TRBV29-1	TRBJ2-3	TGCAGCGTTGGACAGTCCATGAGCACAGATACGCAGTATTTT	CSVGQSMSTDTQYF
many	NA	TRBV6-1	TRBJ2-1	TGTGCCAGCAGTCGGACAGCCCTCAATGAGCAGTTCTTC	CASSRTALNEQFF
NA	TRBD1	TRBV14	TRBJ2-7	TGTGCCAGCAGCCAAGATACACAGGGGATATACGAGCAGTACTTC	CASSQDTQGIYEQYF
NA	TRBD2	TRBV5-1	TRBJ2-7	TGCGCCAGCAGCTCGTCGGTTAGCGGGGGACGAAGCTCCTACGAGCAGTACTTC	CASSSSVSGGRSSYEQYF
many	NA	TRBV4-3	TRBJ2-1	TGCGCCAGCAGCCTTTTTCTTGTCCATGAGCAGTTCTTC	CASSLFLVHEQFF
NA	NA	TRBV7-6	TRBJ2-5	TGTGCCAGCAGCTTAACAGGGCCCCAAGAGACCCAGTACTTC	CASSLTGPQETQYF
NA	NA	TRBV10-3	TRBJ2-7	TGTGCCATCAGTGAGTTAACAGGGCCCCCGGAGGGCGAGCAGTACTTC	CAISELTGPPEGEQYF
NA	NA	TRBV6-5	TRBJ1-1	TGTGCCAGCAGTTACTCGGTAGGGGGGAAGACTGAAGCTTTCTTT	CASSYSVGGKTEAFF
many	TRBD1	TRBV7-9	TRBJ2-7	TGTGCCAGCAGCTCAACCGGGACAGCTACACCCTACTTC	CASSSTGTATPYF
many	NA	TRBV7-8	TRBJ1-5	TGTGCCACTGGGGGGGCAGGGCATCAGCCCCAGCATTTT	CATGGAGHQPQHF
few	TRBD1	TRBV29-1	TRBJ1-2	TGCAGCGCCCGAGGGCAGGGGGCCGGTGGCTACACCTTC	CSARGQGAGGYTF
few	NA	TRBV12-3/TRBV12-4	TRBJ1-5	TGTGCCAGCAGTTTGATGGGGGGCGCGGGGAGTCAGCCCCAGCATTTT	CASSLMGGAGSQPQHF
many	NA	TRBV4-3	TRBJ1-4	TGCGCCAGCAGCCCACCGACCCGGGAACGGGTGTTTTTT	CASSPPTRERVFF
NA	NA	TRBV28	TRBJ1-2	TGTGCCAGCAGTTTTTATCTTTACGGGACCGGTGACTATGGCTACACCTTC	CASSFYLYGTGDYGYTF
few	NA	TRBV6-6	TRBJ1-2	TGTGCCAGCAACGCCCGGAGGGGGTATGGCTACACCTTC	CASNARRGYGYTF
many	NA	TRBV5-1	TRBJ2-6	TGCGCCAGCAGCTTAAGTGGTTTTGGGGCCAACGTCCTGACTTTC	CASSLSGFGANVLTF
many	TRBD2	TRBV7-2	TRBJ2-1	TGTGCCAGCAGCTCCCCTAGACTAGCGGGGAACTACAATGAGCAGTTCTTC	CASSSPRLAGNYNEQFF
many	NA	TRBV5-1	TRBJ2-7	TGCGCCAGCAGCTTGGAAACCTACGAGCAGTACTTC	CASSLETYEQYF
NA	NA	TRBV7-6	TRBJ1-1	TGTGCCAGCAGCTTAGATTTCCCGGGATACGACACTGAAGCTTTCTTT	CASSLDFPGYDTEAFF
many	TRBD1	TRBV18	TRBJ1-4	TGTGCCAGCTCACGTGGACAGGGTAATGAAAAACTGTTTTTT	CASSRGQGNEKLFF
NA	TRBD1	TRBV27	TRBJ2-1	TGTGCCAGCAGTAGATCCGGGACAGAATACAATGAGCAGTTCTTC	CASSRSGTEYNEQFF
few	NA	TRBV19	TRBJ2-3	TGTGCCAGTTCTAGAGGTGGCTCTAGCACAGATACGCAGTATTTT	CASSRGGSSTDTQYF
many	NA	TRBV7-2	TRBJ1-1	TGTGCCAGCAGCCCACATCGGGGGGGGACGAACACTGAAGCTTTCTTT	CASSPHRGGTNTEAFF
NA	NA	TRBV4-1	TRBJ2-1	TGCGCCAGCAGCCAAGACGGGACCTCCTACAATGAGCAGTTCTTC	CASSQDGTSYNEQFF
few	TRBD1	TRBV12-3/TRBV12-4	TRBJ2-2	TGTGCCACCGAGAGGGGGCCGAACACCGGGGAGCTGTTTTTT	CATERGPNTGELFF
NA	TRBD1	TRBV7-2	TRBJ1-2	TGTGCCAGCAGCTTAGCTCTGGGACAGGAAAACTATGGCTACACCTTC	CASSLALGQENYGYTF
many	NA	TRBV10-3	TRBJ2-7	TGTGCCATCAGTGACCCCCGGGACACATCCTACGAGCAGTACTTC	CAISDPRDTSYEQYF
many	NA	TRBV29-1	TRBJ2-7	TGCAGCGTGACAGATCCCTACCTTGAGCAGTACTTC	CSVTDPYLEQYF
few	NA	TRBV5-4	TRBJ1-1	TGTGCCAGCAGCATTCCCGACAGGAATGAAGCTTTCTTT	CASSIPDRNEAFF
many	TRBD1	TRBV5-1	TRBJ1-1	TGCGCCAGCAGCTGGGAGACAGGGGGTAGTACTGAAGCTTTCTTT	CASSWETGGSTEAFF
many	TRBD1	TRBV10-3	TRBJ1-3	TGTGCCATCAGCCCTCGAGGGACAGGGGACCCTGGAAACACCATATATTTT	CAISPRGTGDPGNTIYF
many	TRBD1	TRBV4-2	TRBJ2-1	TGTGCCAGCAGCCATGCTGACAGGGGCGGGAATGAGCAGTTCTTC	CASSHADRGGNEQFF
NA	NA	TRBV12-3/TRBV12-4	TRBJ2-7	TGTGCCAGCAAATCAAACAGGGACACCTACGAGCAGTACTTC	CASKSNRDTYEQYF
few	NA	TRBV7-9	TRBJ1-5	TGTGCCAGCAGCCCCGGTGGAGGGAATTATGGTCAGCCCCAGCATTTT	CASSPGGGNYGQPQHF
many	NA	TRBV4-3	TRBJ1-6	TGCGCCAGCAGCAGCTGGCAGGGGTCGGATTCACCCCTCCACTTT	CASSSWQGSDSPLHF
NA	NA	TRBV5-6	TRBJ1-1	TGTGCCAGCAGCTTGGCGGCACTAGGAGGGGGCACTGAAGCTTTCTTT	CASSLAALGGGTEAFF
NA	NA	TRBV12-3/TRBV12-4	TRBJ2-2	TGTGCCAGCACCGGGACGGTGAACACCGGGGAGCTGTTTTTT	CASTGTVNTGELFF
many	NA	TRBV7-9	TRBJ2-1	TGTGCCAGCAGCCAAGGGTTTGGGGAAGGGAATGAGCAGTTCTTC	CASSQGFGEGNEQFF
NA	NA	TRBV6-5	TRBJ2-3	TGTGCCAGCAGTTACGGCGGCGGGGGCACAGATACGCAGTATTTT	CASSYGGGGTDTQYF
NA	NA	TRBV7-6	TRBJ2-7	TGTGCCAGCAGTTCGGGGGCGGGGGACGAGCAGTACTTC	CASSSGAGDEQYF
NA	NA	TRBV5-6	TRBJ1-2	TGTGCCAGCAGCTCCTCCCGGGACCTCTTTCTGCCCCGGCGCTATGGCTACACCTTC	CASSSSRDLFLPRRYGYTF
many	NA	TRBV5-1	TRBJ1-5	TGCGCCAGCAGCTTGGACGGAACGGGGGGGGTGGGTCAGCCCCAGCATTTT	CASSLDGTGGVGQPQHF
NA	NA	TRBV20-1	TRBJ1-6	TGCAGTGCTAGTTTCCAGGGTAATTCACCCCTCCACTTT	CSASFQGNSPLHF
many	TRBD1	TRBV20-1	TRBJ1-2	TGCAGTGCTAGAGATCATCCCGAACAGACAGGGAGGGGCTTCTATGGCTACACCTTC	CSARDHPEQTGRGFYGYTF
NA	NA	TRBV20-1	TRBJ1-6	TGCAGTGCTAGAGATAGGGCAGTGAGCTCCTATAATTCACCCCTCCACTTT	CSARDRAVSSYNSPLHF
many	NA	TRBV5-1	TRBJ2-2	TGCGCCAGCAGCTTGGACGGGGCGAACACCGGGGAGCTGTTTTTT	CASSLDGANTGELFF
few	NA	TRBV6-5	TRBJ1-3	TGTGCCAGCAGTTACTCGATTCGGACAGAAGGAAACACCATATATTTT	CASSYSIRTEGNTIYF